These 22 T cell receptor beta chains came from one sample sequenced in a study of blood T cells in healthy people across ages. With a J-beta primer mix and a sample-barcoded 5' primer, a second PCR ran 7 to 11 cycles. Each CDR3 protein gets one entry after TCRdb re-called the 5' RACE reads with MiXCR. The table has about 1.8 million distinct CDR3 sequences, 40% to 55% seen once. Sequencing was carried out using blood. These receptors all stem from a middle-aged woman in good health.

This chain links TRBV6-6 with TRBJ2-5; 10 bases map to TRBD2. Germline CDR1 and CDR2: MNHNY and SVGAGI (reference sequence). V gave up 7 bases and J gave up 2 bases; unmatched junction bases: 10. The CDR3 runs to 16 residues. Here the CDR3 reads CASTLTSGKTQETQYF. CDR3 nucleotide sequence: TGTGCCAGCACCTTAACTAGCGGGAAAACTCAAGAGACCCAGTACTTC.

The genes are TRBV28 and TRBJ2-5; tentatively, D is TRBD2 (5 bases). V was pared by 6 bases and J by 9 bases, with 17 bases between. Germline CDR1 MDHEN, CDR2 SYDVKM. The CDR3 sequence is 13 residues long. This chain's CDR3 is CASSEFPGKAQYF. The CDR3 DNA is TGTGCCAGCAGCGAGTTTCCGGGGAAAGCCCAGTACTTC.

Comments on this clonotype: Mismatch with germline at one junction end may stem from a read error. The rearrangement uses TRBV29-1 and TRBJ2-7; 9 nucleotides match TRBD1. The CDR3 length is 13 residues. CDR1 SQVTM and CDR2 ANQGSEA come from the germline V gene. CDR3 loop: CSVGGTGNYERYF. CDR3 DNA sequence: TGCAGCGTTGGCGGGACAGGGAACTACGAGCGGTACTTC.

This clonotype occurred many times. The rearrangement uses TRBV28 and TRBJ2-7; 10 nucleotides line up with TRBD2. The ends lost 6 bases at V and 4 bases at J; junction bases unmatched: 6. Germline V lookup: CDR1 MDHEN, CDR2 SYDVKM. This CDR3 contains 14 residues. In DNA form, the CDR3 reads TGTGCCAGCAGGTCCGGGACTAGCGTTTACGAGCAGTACTTC. This gives the protein CASRSGTSVYEQYF.

The chain is built from TRBV4-1 and TRBJ2-1; weak D call: TRBD2 (5 bases). Per the germline V gene, CDR1 is MGHRA and CDR2 is YSYEKL. The CDR3 is 13 amino acids. The V end was cut by 0 bases, the J end by 7 bases, with 7 bases between. CDR3 residues: CASSQEGANEQFF. In nucleotides, the CDR3 is TGCGCCAGCAGCCAAGAGGGAGCAAATGAGCAGTTCTTC.

The chain couples TRBV6-6 to TRBJ2-5, with D perhaps matching TRBD2 (6 bases). Germline V gives CDR1 MNHNY, CDR2 SVGAGI (reference sequence). Trimming shortened V by 7 bases and J by 11 bases, and 17 bases separated the two germline ends. The CDR3 length is 12 residues. In DNA form, the CDR3 reads TGTGCCAGCACCGTAGCGGAAAGGGAGCAGTACTTC. Protein product: CASTVAEREQYF.

This clonotype was seen a handful of times. J is TRBJ2-1 and V is TRBV20-1; 11 positions agree with TRBD2. CDR1 DFQATT and CDR2 SNEGSKA come from the germline V gene (reference sequence). The CDR3 spans 14 residues. The V gene end was trimmed by 3 bases and the J gene end by 4 bases; junction bases not matched to a gene: 2. CDR3 nucleotide sequence: TGCAGTGCTAGGACTAGCGGGGTATACAATGAGCAGTTCTTC. It specifies CSARTSGVYNEQFF.

V gene TRBV7-9 combines with J gene TRBJ2-1, with D possibly matching TRBD1 (7 bases). The CDR3 spans 14 residues. With 4 bases removed from V and 8 bases from J, the gap between germline ends came to 15 bases. In germline, CDR1 is SEHNR, CDR2 FQNEAQ (reference sequence). The CDR3 loop reads CASSSSDREDEQFF. Here the CDR3 DNA reads TGTGCCAGCAGCTCTTCTGACAGGGAGGATGAGCAGTTCTTC.

The rearrangement links TRBV18 to TRBJ2-3; D possibly corresponds to TRBD1 (6 bases). The length of the CDR3 is 13 residues. V was clipped by 8 bases and J by 5 bases, with 14 bases between them. Germline V lookup: CDR1 KGHSH, CDR2 LQKENI. This CDR3 reads CASESRDIDTQYF. In DNA, the CDR3 is TGTGCCAGCGAAAGCCGGGACATAGATACGCAGTATTTT.

Regarding this clonotype: Germline is not matched at one junction end, which may reflect a read error. This chain joins TRBV4-3 and TRBJ1-2; D might be TRBD1 (5 bases). The CDR3 loop spans 13 amino acids. The germline gives CDR1 LGHNA, CDR2 YSLEER. In DNA form, the CDR3 reads TGCGCCAGCAGCCCTCGGGACGGTTATGGCTGCACCTTC. As protein: CASSPRDGYGCTF.

This clonotype showed up just a few times. V gene TRBV5-1 combines with J gene TRBJ2-7, with D possibly matching TRBD1 (5 bases). V lost 2 bases, J lost 7 bases, and 10 bases lay in between. The CDR3 spans 12 residues. Germline V gives CDR1 SGHRS, CDR2 YFSETQ. CDR3 in DNA: TGCGCCAGCAGCTTACAGGACGGGGAGCAGTACTTC. Translating it yields CASSLQDGEQYF. The full variable domain, its missing parts supplied by reference TRBV5-1 and TRBJ2-7, is KAGVTQTPRYLIKTRGQQVTLSCSPISGHRSVSWYQQTPGQGLQFLFEYFSETQRNKGNFPGRFSGRQFSNSRSEMNVSTLELGDSALYLCASSLQDGEQYFGPGTRLTVT.

Remarks on this clonotype: A junction end diverges from the germline sequence, so it may reflect a read error. The gene calls are TRBV7-9 and TRBJ2-1, with 15 bases identical to TRBD2. Germline V CDR1 and CDR2: SEHNR, FQNEAQ (reference sequence). CDR3 length: 19 amino acids. The CDR3 nucleotides read TGTGCCAGCAGCTTAGTAGGACTAGCGGGGGGGAGCGCCTACAATGGGCAGTTCTTC. Its translation is CASSLVGLAGGSAYNGQFF.

This CDR3 is CSVSKFNREFHNQPQHF. The CDR3 nucleotides read TGCAGCGTCTCTAAATTCAACAGGGAATTCCACAATCAGCCCCAGCATTTT. J is TRBJ1-5 and V is TRBV29-1, with D possibly matching TRBD1 (6 bases). The CDR3 runs 17 residues. Germline V gene sequence: CDR1 SQVTM, CDR2 ANQGSEA. The germline V and J ends were trimmed by 6 bases and 3 bases, with 24 bases remaining between them. Combining the CDR3 with reference TRBV29-1 and TRBJ1-5 gives the whole variable domain SAVISQKPSRDICQRGTSLTIQCQVDSQVTMMFWYRQQPGQSLTLIATANQGSEATYESGFVIDKFPISRPNLTFSTLTVSNMSPEDSSIYLCSVSKFNREFHNQPQHFGDGTRLSIL.

The chain recombines TRBV6-2 or TRBV6-3 with TRBJ1-6; D perhaps matches TRBD1 (5 bases). Germline loops: CDR1 MNHEY, CDR2 SVGEGT. Trimming shortened V by 2 bases and J by 9 bases, and 17 bases separated the two germline ends. This CDR3 is built from 16 residues. CDR3 DNA sequence: TGTGCCAGCAGTTACGGGGCGGCAGGATGGGGTTCACCCCTCCACTTT. Translated, it gives CASSYGAAGWGSPLHF.

This clonotype was seen a few times. The chain couples TRBV12-3 or TRBV12-4 to TRBJ2-3; D is ambiguous. V lost 3 bases and J lost 5, with 9 bases in between. This CDR3 spans 13 amino acids. The CDR3: CASSFFLKDTQYF. CDR3 bases: TGTGCCAGCAGTTTTTTTCTAAAAGATACGCAGTATTTT.

This clonotype has only a few counts. The chain is built from TRBV20-1 and TRBJ2-6, with D perhaps TRBD1 (6 bases). CDR3 length: 16 amino acids. Germline V CDR1 and CDR2: DFQATT, SNEGSKA (reference sequence). The V and J ends lost 3 bases and 1 base respectively, with 13 bases between them. The CDR3 sequence: CSARGHRSSGANVLTF. The CDR3 region has the DNA TGCAGTGCTAGGGGACACCGGTCATCTGGGGCCAACGTCCTGACTTTC.

This rearrangement joins TRBV15 to TRBJ2-7; no reliable D call. Germline values: CDR1 LNHNV, CDR2 YYDKDF (reference sequence). V dropped 8 bases and J dropped 6 bases, with 17 bases sitting between them. CDR3 length: 13 amino acids. The CDR3 region is CATGSDIGGEQYF. The CDR3 nucleotides read TGTGCCACCGGGTCCGATATCGGCGGCGAGCAGTACTTC.

The sample holds a few counts of this clonotype. This CDR3 reads CASLVGNEQFF. CDR3 nucleotides: TGTGCCAGCCTGGTCGGCAATGAGCAGTTCTTC. The V gene is TRBV6-5, the J gene TRBJ2-1; unclear D gene. Germline V gives CDR1 MNHEY, CDR2 SVGAGI. The ends were cut back, 8 bases at V and 6 bases at J, with 8 bases in the middle. The CDR3 is 11 amino acids.

This clonotype was recorded once. This chain joins TRBV2 and TRBJ1-1, with TRBD1 matching 7 bases. This CDR3 comprises 14 residues. CDR1 and CDR2 (germline): SNHLY, FYNNEI. J gave up 4 bases and V 3 bases, and 5 bases lay outside the gene matches. CDR3 DNA sequence: TGTGCCAGCAGTGACAGGGGGTCGGCCACTGAAGCTTTCTTT. Translated, it gives CASSDRGSATEAFF.

The chain joins TRBV11-2 to TRBJ2-3, with D perhaps TRBD1 (5 bases). This CDR3 has 14 amino acids. Between the trimmed V and J ends, which lost 3 bases and 2 bases, there was a span of 9 bases. Per the germline V gene, CDR1 is SGHAT and CDR2 is FQNNGV. CDR3 in DNA: TGTGCCAGCAGCTTCAGGGCAATCACAGATACGCAGTATTTT. It specifies CASSFRAITDTQYF.

V gene TRBV28 combines with J gene TRBJ1-1; no clear D gene. CDR1 is MDHEN, CDR2 SYDVKM, per germline. The CDR3 runs 14 residues. The V end lost 6 bases, the J end lost 7 bases, and 18 bases lay between the germline ends. CDR3 bases: TGTGCCAGCAGACCAATACTGTATATGAGTGAAGCTTTCTTT. Residues: CASRPILYMSEAFF.

This clonotype has a single count. The chain links TRBV5-1 to TRBJ2-2; no clear D gene. The germline V gene has CDR1 SGHRS and CDR2 YFSETQ. Trimming removed 0 bases from V and 0 bases from J, with 9 bases in between. The CDR3 loop spans 16 amino acids. The CDR3 DNA follows: TGCGCCAGCAGCTTGGTCGTTCTCGCGAACACCGGGGAGCTGTTTTTT. It specifies CASSLVVLANTGELFF. Supplemented by reference TRBV5-1 and TRBJ2-2, the full variable domain reads KAGVTQTPRYLIKTRGQQVTLSCSPISGHRSVSWYQQTPGQGLQFLFEYFSETQRNKGNFPGRFSGRQFSNSRSEMNVSTLELGDSALYLCASSLVVLANTGELFFGEGSRLTVL.